These T cell receptor beta chains were read from a single sample in a study of control samples from healthy donors and cancer patients. Only in-frame clones appear in the TCRdb table, and some are missing; sequencing was by immunoSEQ multiplex PCR. The data hold about 160,000 clones, with about 94% observed a single time. What was sequenced was PBMCs. Receptors were obtained from a man in his sixties with colorectal cancer. The CDR3 runs from the conserved cysteine through the conserved F or W. The D gene is left open where the match is weak. Rows give clone size only sometimes, using once, few, many, or a class for an expanded clone.

CASSRSGGAVLRIQETQYF TGCGCCAGCAGCCGTAGCGGGGGGGCCGTCCTCCGGATCCAAGAGACCCAGTACTTC once TRBV4-1 19 TRBD2 TRBJ2-5
CASSREPGLEGQPQHF TGCGCCAGCAGCCGAGAACCCGGCTTGGAGGGCCAGCCCCAGCATTTT . TRBV4-3 16 . TRBJ1-5
CASTYSNTEAFF TGTGCCAGCACGTATTCGAACACTGAAGCTTTCTTT once TRBV6-5 12 . TRBJ1-1
CAWSDDSTGSMAFF TGTGCCTGGAGTGACGACAGTACGGGAAGTATGGCTTTCTTT . TRBV30 14 . TRBJ1-1
CASSYERFQETQYF TGTGCCAGCAGTTACGAGCGGTTCCAAGAGACCCAGTACTTC . TRBV6-2/TRBV6-3 14 . TRBJ2-5
CASSGGIGETTEAFF TGTGCCAGCAGCGGGGGCATAGGGGAAACAACTGAAGCTTTCTTT . TRBV9 15 . TRBJ1-1
CATSEGTGGLGDTQYF TGTGCCACCAGTGAGGGGACAGGGGGCTTGGGAGATACGCAGTATTTT . TRBV24-1 16 TRBD1 TRBJ2-3
CASSPEGYRDNEQFF TGCGCCAGCAGCCCCGAGGGCTACAGGGACAATGAGCAGTTCTTC once TRBV5-1 15 . TRBJ2-1
CASSQEMTGSGETQYF TGCGCCAGCAGCCAAGAAATGACAGGGTCGGGAGAGACCCAGTACTTC . TRBV4-1 16 TRBD1 TRBJ2-5
CASSLGQRENTEAFF TGTGCCAGCAGCTTGGGACAGCGAGAGAACACTGAAGCTTTCTTT . TRBV5-4 15 . TRBJ1-1
CASSQDTDSYEQYF TGTGCCAGCAGCCAAGATACAGACTCCTACGAGCAGTACTTC . TRBV14 14 . TRBJ2-7
CASSENRGTYNEQFF TGCGCCAGCAGTGAAAACAGGGGCACGTACAATGAGCAGTTCTTC . TRBV10-1 15 TRBD1 TRBJ2-1
CASSFGGGPYNEQFF TGTGCCAGCAGTTTTGGGGGGGGCCCCTACAATGAGCAGTTCTTC . TRBV28 15 . TRBJ2-1